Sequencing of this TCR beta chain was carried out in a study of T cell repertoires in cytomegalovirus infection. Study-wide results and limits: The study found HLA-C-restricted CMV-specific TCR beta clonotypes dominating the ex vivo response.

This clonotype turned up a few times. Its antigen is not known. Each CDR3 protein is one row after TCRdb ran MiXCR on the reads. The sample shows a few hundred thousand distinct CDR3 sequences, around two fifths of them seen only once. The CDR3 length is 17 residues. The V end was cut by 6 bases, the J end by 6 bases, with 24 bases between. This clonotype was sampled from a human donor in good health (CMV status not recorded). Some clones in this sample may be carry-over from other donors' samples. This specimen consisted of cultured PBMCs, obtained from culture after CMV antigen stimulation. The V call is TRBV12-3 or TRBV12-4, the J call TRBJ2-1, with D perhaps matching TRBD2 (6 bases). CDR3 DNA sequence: TGTGCCAGCAGGCGAACCCCACCGGGACTCCGGATCAATGAGCAGTTCTTC. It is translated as CASRRTPPGLRINEQFF.